Listed here are 11 T cell receptor beta chains from one sample, sequenced in a study of CD4 T cells in relation to SARS-CoV-2 and coronaviruses. The protocol was immunoSEQ multiplex PCR, while the TCRdb copy is restricted to in-frame clones and leaves out a portion. The table lists about 36,000 clones, around 83% of them singletons. The antigens these receptors bind are not known. What was sequenced was naive CD4+ T cells from PBMCs, cultured in vitro. Described subset: naive CD4+ T cells isolated by negative enrichment. The source is an adult with COVID-19.

The rearrangement joins TRBV6-2 or TRBV6-3 to TRBJ2-3; a weak D match, TRBD1 (7 bases). CDR1 is MNHEY, CDR2 SVGEGT, per germline. V lost 2 bases and J lost 5, with 20 bases in between. This CDR3 has 17 amino acids. The CDR3 DNA reads TGTGCCAGCAGTTACAGCACGAGGGGGCGCGGGGAAGATACGCAGTATTTT. It codes for CASSYSTRGRGEDTQYF.

V usage is TRBV12-3 or TRBV12-4 and J usage is TRBJ2-1; D call uncertain. V shed 6 bases and J shed 0 bases, with 3 bases lying between them. The CDR3 has 12 residues. The CDR3 spells CASRLSYNEQFF. The CDR3 nucleotides are TGTGCCAGCAGACTCTCCTACAATGAGCAGTTCTTC.

The chain links TRBV6-5 to TRBJ1-5; 8 bases are shared with TRBD1. This CDR3 has 14 amino acids. With 6 bases clipped from V and 4 bases from J, the junction kept 5 bases outside the gene matches. Germline lookup yields CDR1 MNHEY and CDR2 SVGAGI. Written as DNA, the CDR3 is TGTGCCAGCAGGAGGGACAGGACTAATCAGCCCCAGCATTTT. Its protein product is CASRRDRTNQPQHF.

This chain uses TRBV7-2 with TRBJ2-5; D is possibly TRBD1 (6 bases). The germline V gene has CDR1 SGHTA and CDR2 FQGNSA. The CDR3 is 13 residues long. V shed 5 bases and J shed 2 bases, with 9 bases lying between them. The CDR3 DNA reads as TGTGCCAGCAGCCCAAGGGGGCAAGAGACCCAGTACTTC. Protein product: CASSPRGQETQYF.

This clone was counted a single time. This rearrangement joins TRBV28 to TRBJ1-2; D may be TRBD1 (5 bases). CDR1 is MDHEN and CDR2 is SYDVKM in the germline V gene. The CDR3 covers 15 residues. Between the trimmed V and J ends, which lost 7 bases and 1 base, there was a span of 16 bases. CDR3 protein: CASTLGGIHNYGYTF. DNA of the CDR3: TGTGCCAGCACCTTGGGGGGAATTCATAACTATGGCTACACCTTC.

The V call is TRBV19, the J call TRBJ2-6, with D possibly matching TRBD2 (6 bases). The germline gives CDR1 LNHDA, CDR2 SQIVND (reference sequence). The CDR3 has 17 residues. Trimming stripped 6 bases from V and 0 bases from J, with 15 bases between. The CDR3 DNA sequence: TGTGCCAGTAGCCCTAGCGTTTTTTTCTCTGGGGCCAACGTCCTGACTTTC. This encodes CASSPSVFFSGANVLTF.

The V and J genes are TRBV28 and TRBJ2-1; 13 bases are shared with TRBD2. Looked up from germline, CDR1 is MDHEN and CDR2 is SYDVKM. J gave up 5 bases and V 1 base, and 8 bases lay outside the gene matches. The CDR3 extends over 18 amino acids. The CDR3 bases are TGTGCCAGCAGTTTATTAGGGGGACTAGCGGGAAATCACAATGAGCAGTTCTTC. Protein product: CASSLLGGLAGNHNEQFF.

V gene TRBV6-5 combines with J gene TRBJ2-7; 14 bases map to TRBD2. The CDR3 runs 15 residues. The V and J ends lost 5 bases and 12 bases, in that order; junction bases with no gene match: 12. Germline V gene lookup returns CDR1 MNHEY and CDR2 SVGAGI. This CDR3 is CASSQLPGTSGSWYF. In nucleotides, the CDR3 is TGTGCCAGCAGTCAACTTCCCGGGACTAGCGGGAGTTGGTACTTC.

The rearrangement links TRBV6-6 to TRBJ1-3; D is perhaps TRBD1 (5 bases). Trimming left V 3 bases short and J 0 bases short, with 9 bases between. CDR1 MNHNY and CDR2 SVGAGI come from the germline V gene (reference sequence). The CDR3 runs to 15 residues. CDR3 in DNA: TGTGCCAGCAGTTATGGGGCAGACTCTGGAAACACCATATATTTT. Translating it yields CASSYGADSGNTIYF.

V usage is TRBV6-5 and J usage is TRBJ2-7; 10 positions match TRBD1. The CDR3 sequence is 16 residues long. The germline V gene has CDR1 MNHEY and CDR2 SVGAGI. Germline trimming cut 4 bases from V and 5 bases from J; bases unmatched to any gene: 11. The CDR3 spells CASSSLPGQGSHEQYF. The CDR3 nucleotides are TGTGCCAGCAGTTCTCTACCGGGACAGGGGTCCCACGAGCAGTACTTC.

This chain links TRBV28 with TRBJ2-7; maybe TRBD2 (7 bases). V shed 6 bases and J shed 4 bases, with 16 bases lying between them. CDR1 is MDHEN, CDR2 SYDVKM, per germline. The CDR3 consists of 14 residues. CDR3 in DNA: TGTGCCAGCAGAATAGGGGGGGCTCGGTACGAGCAGTACTTC. Translation gives CASRIGGARYEQYF. Supplemented by reference TRBV28 and TRBJ2-7, the full variable domain reads DVKVTQSSRYLVKRTGEKVFLECVQDMDHENMFWYRQDPGLGLRLIYFSYDVKMKEKGDIPEGYSVSREKKERFSLILESASTNQTSMYLCASRIGGARYEQYFGPGTRLTVT.